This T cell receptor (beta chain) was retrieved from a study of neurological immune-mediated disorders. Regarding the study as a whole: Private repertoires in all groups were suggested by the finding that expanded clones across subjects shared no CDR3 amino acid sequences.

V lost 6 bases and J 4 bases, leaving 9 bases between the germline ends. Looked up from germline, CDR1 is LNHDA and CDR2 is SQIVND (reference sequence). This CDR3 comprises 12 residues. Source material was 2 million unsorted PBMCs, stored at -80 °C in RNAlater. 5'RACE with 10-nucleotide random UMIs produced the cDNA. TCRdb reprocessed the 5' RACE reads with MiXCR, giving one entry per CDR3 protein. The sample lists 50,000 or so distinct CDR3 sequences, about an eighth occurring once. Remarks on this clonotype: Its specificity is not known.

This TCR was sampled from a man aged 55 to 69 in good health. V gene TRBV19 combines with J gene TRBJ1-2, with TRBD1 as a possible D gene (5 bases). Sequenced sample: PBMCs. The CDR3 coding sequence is TGTGCCAGTAGCAGGGAGCGCTATGGCTACACCTTC. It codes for CASSRERYGYTF.